One sample yielded the 8 T cell receptor beta chains listed below, sequenced in a study of molecular identifiers for immune sequencing clone quantification. TCRdb itself ran the PCR reads through MiXCR, one entry per CDR3 protein. The table records some 320,000 distinct CDR3 sequences, 20% to 25% of them present only once. The material sequenced was naive CD8+ T cells from blood, with Jurkat cell RNA spiked in. Subset given: FACS-sorted CD8+CD4-CCR7+CD45RA+ naive T cells. Source of these receptors: a human donor in good health. Some libraries in this study had Jurkat cell RNA spiked in.

This clonotype was observed many times. The V call is TRBV20-1, the J call TRBJ2-1; perhaps TRBD1 as D (5 bases). The CDR3 spans 15 residues. The ends were cut back, 3 bases at V and 9 bases at J, with 21 bases in the middle. Germline V lookup: CDR1 DFQATT, CDR2 SNEGSKA (reference sequence). This CDR3 is CSASLERGLFGEQFF. CDR3 DNA sequence: TGCAGTGCTAGTTTAGAAAGGGGTTTGTTCGGTGAGCAGTTCTTC.

In its sample, this clonotype was seen many times. The rearrangement links TRBV7-9 to TRBJ2-7; weak D call: TRBD1 (8 bases). V was pared by 5 bases and J by 5 bases, with 16 bases between. This CDR3 spans 14 amino acids. Per the germline V gene, CDR1 is SEHNR and CDR2 is FQNEAQ (reference sequence). CDR3 in DNA: TGTGCCAGCAGCCCATGGACAGGGAGGGACGAGCAGTACTTC. It specifies CASSPWTGRDEQYF.

This clonotype was detected only a few times. CDR3 amino acids: CASSQGLAGEVKNIQYF. The CDR3 DNA reads TGCGCCAGCAGCCAGGGACTAGCGGGAGAAGTCAAAAACATTCAGTACTTC. The chain uses TRBV4-3 and TRBJ2-4; 14 nucleotides match TRBD2. CDR1 and CDR2 (germline): LGHNA, YSLEER. The V gene end was trimmed by 3 bases and the J gene end by 3 bases; junction bases not matched to a gene: 4. This CDR3 is built from 17 residues.

On this clonotype itself: A much larger clone differs by one base, so this may be a read error. The genes are TRBV7-9 and TRBJ1-2; 9 bases line up with TRBD1. CDR1 and CDR2 from the germline V gene are SEHNR and FQNEAQ (reference sequence). The CDR3 is 14 amino acids. The CDR3 sequence is CACSGGQGSYGYTF. CDR3 bases: TGTGCCTGCAGCGGGGGACAGGGAAGCTATGGCTACACCTTC.

This clonotype occurred many times. This chain uses TRBV7-6 with TRBJ2-1, with D unclear. The V end was cut by 5 bases, the J end by 0 bases, with 14 bases between. The germline V gene encodes CDR1 SGHVS and CDR2 FNYEAQ. The CDR3 loop spans 16 amino acids. In nucleotides, the CDR3 is TGTGCCAGCAGCCTTAGTGTAGATTCCTCCTACAATGAGCAGTTCTTC. Its protein is CASSLSVDSSYNEQFF.

At least ten counts were recorded for this clonotype. The J gene is TRBJ2-3, the V gene TRBV28; the D gene is possibly TRBD1 (6 bases). V lost 3 bases and J 8 bases, leaving 15 bases between the germline ends. The CDR3 is 14 residues long. Germline V lookup: CDR1 MDHEN, CDR2 SYDVKM. The CDR3 DNA follows: TGTGCCAGCAGTTTTAGCAGGGGAGACGGTACGCAGTATTTT. It is translated as CASSFSRGDGTQYF.

The chain combines TRBV27 with TRBJ2-3; 9 positions agree with TRBD2. This CDR3 is built from 16 residues. J was trimmed by 1 base and V by 4 bases; bases with no gene match: 6. Germline CDR1 and CDR2: MNHEY and SMNVEV (reference sequence). The CDR3 coding sequence is TGTGCCAGCAGTTACCTAGCGGGGACCGGCACAGATACGCAGTATTTT. Its protein product is CASSYLAGTGTDTQYF.

Comment on this clonotype: The CDR3 ends on some other residue instead of the conserved phenylalanine or tryptophan, so this is likely a read error. The chain recombines TRBV20-1 with TRBJ2-7, with TRBD2 matching 7 bases. J gave up 2 bases and V 7 bases, and 11 bases lay outside the gene matches. Germline CDR1 is DFQATT and CDR2 is SNEGSKA (reference sequence). This CDR3 contains 14 residues. The CDR3 loop is CSVPLAGATYEQYC. The CDR3 DNA is TGCAGTGTGCCTTTAGCGGGTGCTACCTACGAGCAGTACTGC.